This T cell receptor beta chain was sequenced for a study of Tregs in tolerant kidney transplant recipients. Study-wide points: Activated donor B cell expansion appeared to reveal the most relevant donor-specific TCRbeta repertoire. Validation in larger populations is needed because few patients were studied. Biological reproducibility was not directly addressed, but technical replication error appeared minimal.

This clone was found once. The antigen is undetermined. Some clones are missing from TCRdb's copy, which holds only in-frame ones; the method was immunoSEQ multiplex PCR. The profile shows more than 25,000 clones, 82% of them singletons. Input material: Tregs from blood cultured with allogeneic cells. This sequence originates from a human donor in good health.

CDR3 bases: TGCGCCAGCAGCCAGGAGTACTCTGGAAACACCATATATTTT. Translating gives CASSQEYSGNTIYF. The V and J genes are TRBV10-1 and TRBJ1-3, with D uncertain. The CDR3 runs to 14 residues. V was trimmed by 6 bases and J by 0 bases, leaving 9 bases between them. Germline assignment: CDR1 WNHNN and CDR2 SYGVQD (reference sequence).